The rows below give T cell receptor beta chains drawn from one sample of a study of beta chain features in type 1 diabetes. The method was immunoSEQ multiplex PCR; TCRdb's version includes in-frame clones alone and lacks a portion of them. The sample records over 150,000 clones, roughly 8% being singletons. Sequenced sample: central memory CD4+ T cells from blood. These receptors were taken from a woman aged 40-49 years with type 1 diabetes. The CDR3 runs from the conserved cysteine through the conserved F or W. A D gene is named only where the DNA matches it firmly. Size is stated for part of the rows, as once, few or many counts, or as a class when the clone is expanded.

TGTGCCAGCTCCCCCGCGGAGACCCAGTACTTC CASSPAETQYF - TRBJ2-5 - TRBV25-1
TGTGCCAGCACTCCTGGGGACAGGATTTACGAGCAGTACTTC CASTPGDRIYEQYF many TRBJ2-7 TRBD1 TRBV28
TGTGCCAGCAGTCCCTCCGGGACAGTACAAGAGACCCAGTACTTC CASSPSGTVQETQYF few TRBJ2-5 TRBD1 TRBV5-4
TGTGCCAGTAGTATTGTGTCAGCTAACTATGGCTACACCTTC CASSIVSANYGYTF - TRBJ1-2 - TRBV19
TGCGCCAGCAGCCAAGAAAAGGACAGGACCAACACCGGGGAGCTGTTTTTT CASSQEKDRTNTGELFF few TRBJ2-2 TRBD1 TRBV4-1
TGTGCCAGCATGGGGGGGGGCAATCAGCCCCAGCATTTT CASMGGGNQPQHF - TRBJ1-5 - TRBV2
TGTGCCAGCAGCCCAACTACTGCCGAGCAGTACTTC CASSPTTAEQYF many TRBJ2-7 - TRBV28
TGCAGCGCACACCGACAGTTGAACACTGAAGCTTTCTTT CSAHRQLNTEAFF few TRBJ1-1 - TRBV29-1
TGTGCCAGCAGTTACTCTCGAGGGAGCACTGAAGCTTTCTTT CASSYSRGSTEAFF - TRBJ1-1 - TRBV6-5
TGTGCCAGCAGTTACTCGCGGGGAGCTTTCTTT CASSYSRGAFF - TRBJ1-1 - TRBV6-5
TGCGCCAGCAGTCAAGAGGGGGACACTGAAGCTTTCTTT CASSQEGDTEAFF few TRBJ1-1 - TRBV23-1
TGTGCCAGTAGTATCGGGACTACCCTCACAGATACGCAGTATTTT CASSIGTTLTDTQYF - TRBJ2-3 TRBD2 TRBV19
TGTGCCAGCAGCCTGGGACAGGGTAGCGGGGCTTTCTTT CASSLGQGSGAFF - TRBJ1-1 TRBD1 TRBV7-2
TGCGCCAGCAGCCAAGAGTCCAGGGGAAACTATGGCTACACCTTC CASSQESRGNYGYTF few TRBJ1-2 - TRBV4-3
TGTGCCAGCAGTTTAACGGGGGGTTCACCCCTCCACTTT CASSLTGGSPLHF - TRBJ1-6 - TRBV28
TGTGCCAGCAGTCTAACAGGTCATCTGAACACAGATACGCAGTATTTT CASSLTGHLNTDTQYF few TRBJ2-3 - TRBV7-2
TGTGCCAGCAGCTTGGAGGGGAAGACCCAGTACTTC CASSLEGKTQYF few TRBJ2-5 - TRBV5-8
TGTGCCAGTATCCCCCCTGCCTCCTCGGGCACTGAAGCTTTCTTT CASIPPASSGTEAFF - TRBJ1-1 - TRBV19
TGTGCCAGCAGGGAGGCGGCAGATACGCAGTATTTT CASREAADTQYF - TRBJ2-3 - TRBV28
TGTGCCAGCAGACCTCTCAGGCCCTCTGGAAACACCATATATTTT CASRPLRPSGNTIYF - TRBJ1-3 - TRBV6-5
TGTGCCATCAGTGAAGGGGACTACAATGAGCAGTTCTTC CAISEGDYNEQFF few TRBJ2-1 - TRBV10-3
TGTGCCAGCTCACCCGACAGGGCCGCTGGCTACACCTTC CASSPDRAAGYTF - TRBJ1-2 TRBD1 TRBV18